This T cell receptor beta chain was identified during a study of blood T cell repertoires in COVID-19. Background on the study: Whether acute or convalescent, the COVID-19 samples came from the United States, Italy and Spain. T cells, B-cell-depleted T cells, or PBMCs supplied cDNA or gDNA.

In the authors' methods: Reference gene primers were amplified, and this amplification served to estimate nucleated cell counts. Libraries were prepared by immunoSEQ multiplex PCR; TCRdb keeps only in-frame clonotypes and omits some of them. D and trimming were read from the DNA, whereas the V and J calls and clone size are those reported in that table. The repertoire includes about 140,000 clones, 70% to 85% of them detected once, and approximately 9% sits in the top ten. After removal of 7 bases from V and 7 bases from J, the junction contained 9 bases not matched to a gene. The CDR3 totals 13 residues.

The chain has TRBV12-3 or TRBV12-4 and TRBJ1-1, with 7 bases aligning to TRBD1. This sequence originates from a woman of 80 years or more in a cohort sampled during active or convalescent COVID-19. Sequencing used peripheral blood. The CDR3 region has the DNA TGTGCCAGCAATACACAGGGGCTAATTGAAGCTTTCTTT. It is translated as CASNTQGLIEAFF.